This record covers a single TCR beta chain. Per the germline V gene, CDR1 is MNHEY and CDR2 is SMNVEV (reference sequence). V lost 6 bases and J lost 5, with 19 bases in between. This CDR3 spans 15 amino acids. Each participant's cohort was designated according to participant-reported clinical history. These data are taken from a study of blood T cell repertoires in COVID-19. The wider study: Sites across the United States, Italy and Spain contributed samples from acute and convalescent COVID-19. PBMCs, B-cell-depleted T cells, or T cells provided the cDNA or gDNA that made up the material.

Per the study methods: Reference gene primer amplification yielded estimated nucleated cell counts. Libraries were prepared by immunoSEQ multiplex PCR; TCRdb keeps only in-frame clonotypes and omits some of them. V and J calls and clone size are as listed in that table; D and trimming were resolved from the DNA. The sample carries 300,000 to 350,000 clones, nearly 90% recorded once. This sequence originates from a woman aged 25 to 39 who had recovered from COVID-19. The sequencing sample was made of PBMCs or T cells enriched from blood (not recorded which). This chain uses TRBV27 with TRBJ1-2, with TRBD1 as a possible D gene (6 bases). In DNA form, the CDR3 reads TGTGCCAGCAGCACCGTTGGGGGGGGCGGGTATGGCTACACCTTC. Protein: CASSTVGGGGYGYTF.